Below, 25 T cell receptor beta chains from the same sample are listed, as sequenced in a study of T cells after yellow fever vaccination. TCRdb re-analysed the 5' RACE reads in MiXCR, keeping a single row per CDR3 protein. Counted here are hundreds of thousands of distinct CDR3 sequences, over 9% occurring once; the ten biggest clones make up more than 13%. The source was PBMCs, collected on the day of the yellow fever booster vaccination. The source of these receptors is a man aged 25-45 years who received the YFV17D yellow fever vaccine.

The chain employs TRBV19 and TRBJ2-1; TRBD2 matches at 9 bases. J gave up 5 bases and V 7 bases, and 6 bases lay outside the gene matches. The CDR3 sequence is 14 residues long. The germline gives CDR1 LNHDA, CDR2 SQIVND (reference sequence). In DNA form, the CDR3 reads TGTGCCAGTACCCCCCTAGCGGGGCACAATGAGCAGTTCTTC. This codes for CASTPLAGHNEQFF.

This clonotype was seen a handful of times. The J gene is TRBJ2-7, the V gene TRBV25-1; perhaps D is TRBD1 or TRBD2 (6 bases each). Trimming took 3 bases from V and 6 from J, leaving 18 bases between them. Per the germline V gene, CDR1 is MGHDK and CDR2 is SYGVNS. CDR3 length: 15 residues. Written as DNA, the CDR3 is TGTGCCAGCAGTGAGTCGGGGGCGAGGTTTTTCGAGCAGTACTTC. It translates to CASSESGARFFEQYF.

This clonotype was counted only a few times. The rearrangement joins TRBV7-7 to TRBJ2-2; 10 bases fit TRBD1. J lost 6 bases, V lost 5 bases, and 3 bases had no gene match. The CDR3 spans 14 residues. Germline V gene sequence: CDR1 SSHAT, CDR2 FNYEAQ (reference sequence). CDR3 bases: TGTGCCAGCAGCACCGGGACAGGGGCCGGGGAGCTGTTTTTT. It is translated as CASSTGTGAGELFF.

This clonotype was picked up a small number of times. The gene calls are TRBV4-2 and TRBJ1-2, with a tentative D call TRBD1 (6 bases). Trimming took off 0 bases at V and 7 bases at J, with 15 bases between the two ends. There are 15 residues in the CDR3. From germline, CDR1 is LGHNA and CDR2 YNFKEQ. The CDR3 DNA reads as TGTGCCAGCAGCCAAGATCCCCCAGGGGTGAGTGGCTACACCTTC. Residues: CASSQDPPGVSGYTF.

In its sample, this clonotype was seen a few times. The V and J genes are TRBV7-2 and TRBJ2-3; 7 nucleotides line up with TRBD1. This CDR3 spans 17 amino acids. CDR1 and CDR2 (germline): SGHTA, FQGNSA. Trimming cost V 4 bases and J 2 bases; bases outside gene matches: 12. CDR3 DNA sequence: TGTGCCAGCAGCTCCGAACCCCGGGACAGTTACACAGATACGCAGTATTTT. This gives the protein CASSSEPRDSYTDTQYF.

This clonotype has a handful of counts. V usage is TRBV5-5 and J usage is TRBJ2-7; TRBD2 agrees at 15 bases. This CDR3 region has 17 residues. V shed 3 bases and J 2 bases; nucleotides not matched to a gene: 6. Per germline, CDR1 SGHKS and CDR2 YYEKEE (reference sequence). CDR3 in amino acids: CASSSGLAGGWTYEQYF. CDR3 DNA sequence: TGTGCCAGCAGCTCGGGACTAGCGGGAGGCTGGACCTACGAGCAGTACTTC.

The chain recombines TRBV20-1 with TRBJ2-5; D assignment may be TRBD1 or TRBD2 (5 bases each). V was pared by 5 bases and J by 4 bases, with 20 bases between. Germline loops: CDR1 DFQATT, CDR2 SNEGSKA (reference sequence). The CDR3 has 15 residues. The CDR3 DNA is TGCAGTGCTTCGATCGGGACCGGAGGTGGAGAGACCCAGTACTTC. Its protein product is CSASIGTGGGETQYF.

This clonotype was seen only a few times. V gene TRBV5-4 combines with J gene TRBJ2-7, with 13 nucleotides matching TRBD2. CDR1 is SGHNT and CDR2 is YYREEE in the germline V gene (reference sequence). Losses at the gene ends were 3 bases for V and 7 bases for J; bases not matched to a gene: 4. CDR3 length equals 14 residues. The CDR3 coding sequence is TGTGCCAGCAGCTCACTAGCGGGAGGGTCAGAGCAGTACTTC. Its translation is CASSSLAGGSEQYF.

V usage is TRBV20-1 and J usage is TRBJ1-4; D not resolved. V lost 4 bases and J lost 0, with 15 bases in between. Germline V CDR1 and CDR2: DFQATT, SNEGSKA (reference sequence). The CDR3 consists of 16 residues. The CDR3 DNA is TGCAGTGCTACCGGATCGTCACCCTCAACTAATGAAAAACTGTTTTTT. It is translated as CSATGSSPSTNEKLFF.

This chain joins TRBV20-1 and TRBJ1-4, with D perhaps matching TRBD1 (6 bases). With 6 bases removed from V and 8 bases from J, the gap between germline ends came to 19 bases. The CDR3 loop spans 14 amino acids. The germline V gene has CDR1 DFQATT and CDR2 SNEGSKA (reference sequence). This CDR3 reads CSANSGASREKLFF. In DNA, the CDR3 is TGCAGTGCCAATTCGGGGGCGTCTCGAGAAAAACTGTTTTTT.

The chain recombines TRBV7-9 with TRBJ1-4; D is undetermined. The length of the CDR3 is 15 residues. Deletions cut 1 base from V and 8 bases from J, with 14 bases between. Germline V gene lookup returns CDR1 SEHNR and CDR2 FQNEAQ (reference sequence). The CDR3 DNA follows: TGTGCCAGCAGCTTAGGGGAGAGTCCAAGCGAAAAACTGTTTTTT. It is translated as CASSLGESPSEKLFF.

This clonotype was recorded many times. The rearrangement joins TRBV12-3 or TRBV12-4 to TRBJ2-7, with a weak D call TRBD1 (5 bases). This CDR3 spans 14 amino acids. The germline V and J ends were trimmed by 3 bases and 6 bases, with 15 bases remaining between them. CDR3: CASSLGPPPAEQYF. The CDR3 bases are TGTGCCAGCAGTTTGGGGCCCCCACCGGCCGAGCAGTACTTC.

The chain recombines TRBV20-1 with TRBJ2-5, with D maybe TRBD2 (5 bases). The CDR3 extends over 15 amino acids. Trimming removed 0 bases at V and 2 bases at J, with 13 bases between. Germline V gene lookup returns CDR1 DFQATT and CDR2 SNEGSKA (reference sequence). The CDR3 region has the DNA TGCAGTGCTAGAGATTTGAGACTAAATCAAGAGACCCAGTACTTC. Protein sequence: CSARDLRLNQETQYF.

V and J are TRBV5-6 and TRBJ2-7; the match to TRBD2 covers 15 bases. The CDR3 runs 14 residues. V lost 3 bases, J lost 9 bases, and 4 bases stayed unmatched. Germline V gene data show CDR1 as SGHDT and CDR2 as YYEEEE. For the CDR3, the DNA is TGTGCCAGCAGCTCCTGGACTAGCGGGAGGGGGCAGTACTTC. This translates into CASSSWTSGRGQYF.

This clonotype was recorded at least ten times. This chain connects TRBV20-1 to TRBJ1-5; perhaps TRBD1 as D (5 bases). Trimming left V 4 bases short and J 0 bases short, with 19 bases between. Germline values: CDR1 DFQATT, CDR2 SNEGSKA (reference sequence). CDR3 length: 17 residues. The CDR3 is CSAIEGLNTYSNQPQHF. CDR3 DNA: TGCAGTGCTATTGAGGGACTGAACACCTATAGCAATCAGCCCCAGCATTTT.

This clonotype was detected only a few times. The chain uses TRBV20-1 and TRBJ2-7; 8 bases fit TRBD2. Germline V gene sequence: CDR1 DFQATT, CDR2 SNEGSKA (reference sequence). The CDR3 has 12 amino acids. V lost 5 bases to trimming and J lost 4 bases; unmatched junction nucleotides: 4. CDR3 loop: CSAGLAGYEQYF. For the CDR3, the DNA is TGCAGTGCTGGTTTAGCGGGATACGAGCAGTACTTC.

This clonotype showed up just a few times. The V and J genes are TRBV6-2 or TRBV6-3 and TRBJ2-7, with D perhaps TRBD2 (6 bases). The germline V gene encodes CDR1 MNHEY and CDR2 SVGEGT. The CDR3 sequence is 14 residues long. V gave up 4 bases and J gave up 4 bases, with 14 bases separating them. CDR3 nucleotide sequence: TGTGCCAGCAGTTTGCGGAGGGGAGCTTACGAGCAGTACTTC. This encodes CASSLRRGAYEQYF.

This clonotype was observed at least ten times. The chain recombines TRBV7-2 with TRBJ1-3; no firm D call. CDR1 SGHTA and CDR2 FQGNSA come from the germline V gene. The CDR3 is 14 amino acids. Trimming left V 5 bases short and J 0 bases short, with 8 bases between. The CDR3 here is CASSPAGSGNTIYF. CDR3 DNA sequence: TGTGCCAGCAGCCCCGCTGGCTCTGGAAACACCATATATTTT.

The chain joins TRBV28 to TRBJ2-7, with a weak D call TRBD2 (6 bases). The CDR3 has 16 residues. CDR1 is MDHEN and CDR2 is SYDVKM in the germline V gene. V was shortened by 5 bases and J by 0 bases, with 17 bases between the two germline ends. The CDR3: CASSNPTSLSSYEQYF. The CDR3 nucleotides are TGTGCCAGCAGTAACCCTACTAGCCTCTCCTCCTACGAGCAGTACTTC.

The chain links TRBV6-5 to TRBJ1-2, with TRBD1 identical over 7 bases. The germline CDR1 and CDR2 sequences are MNHEY and SVGAGI. V was pared by 2 bases and J by 8 bases, with 11 bases of the junction left unmatched. The CDR3 has 15 residues. CDR3 DNA sequence: TGTGCCAGCAGTTACGAACAGGGGAGCTTAGGAGGCTACACCTTC. It translates to CASSYEQGSLGGYTF.

This clonotype was counted between two and nine times. The chain joins TRBV20-1 to TRBJ1-1; D possibly corresponds to TRBD1 (6 bases). The germline CDR1 and CDR2 sequences are DFQATT and SNEGSKA (reference sequence). The CDR3 is 13 residues long. V was shortened by 5 bases and J by 5 bases, with 15 bases between the two germline ends. CDR3 DNA sequence: TGCAGTGCTGTTGGACAGTTGGGGACTGAAGCTTTCTTT. Protein: CSAVGQLGTEAFF.

In its sample, this clonotype was seen a few times. This chain links TRBV11-1 with TRBJ2-5; 7 bases are a match to TRBD1. Per the germline V gene, CDR1 is SGHAT and CDR2 is FQDESV (reference sequence). J gave up 3 bases and V 5 bases, and 6 bases lay outside the gene matches. This CDR3 comprises 14 residues. The CDR3 sequence: CASSPWTGEETQYF. CDR3 in DNA: TGTGCCAGCAGCCCATGGACAGGCGAAGAGACCCAGTACTTC.

This clonotype was detected ten times or more. The chain carries TRBV12-3 or TRBV12-4 and TRBJ1-5, with 8 bases that match TRBD1. J was trimmed by 0 bases and V by 3 bases; bases with no gene match: 4. CDR3 length: 16 amino acids. CDR3: CASSLGGQGSNQPQHF. The DNA of the CDR3 is TGTGCCAGCAGTTTGGGCGGACAGGGTAGCAATCAGCCCCAGCATTTT.

This clonotype appeared a few times. V and J are TRBV12-3 or TRBV12-4 and TRBJ1-5, with D unclear. This CDR3 contains 14 residues. Trimming removed 5 bases at V and 3 bases at J, with 11 bases between. The CDR3 region has the DNA TGTGCCAGCAGTCACGGCCCCTCCAATCAGCCCCAGCATTTT. It specifies CASSHGPSNQPQHF.

This clonotype was seen repeatedly, ten times or more. The chain joins TRBV5-1 to TRBJ2-2; tentatively, D is TRBD1 (6 bases). From germline, CDR1 is SGHRS and CDR2 YFSETQ. The V end lost 10 bases, the J end lost 9 bases, and 19 bases lay between the germline ends. This CDR3 region has 13 residues. The CDR3 reads CAGLQGTIWELFF. DNA for the CDR3: TGCGCCGGACTCCAGGGGACAATTTGGGAGCTGTTTTTT.